What follows are 27 T cell receptor beta chains derived from one specimen sequenced in a study of cytomegalovirus exposure and HLA in healthy donors. Both 60 Vbeta primers and 13 Jbeta primers went into the PCR. Using immunoSEQ multiplex PCR, the repertoire was profiled, and TCRdb retains in-frame clones only, with some absent. The table includes about 62,000 clones, 70% to 90% detected once. The specimen sequenced was PBMCs. The receptors stem from a man younger than 30 in good health and CMV-seronegative.

The chain combines TRBV29-1 with TRBJ2-7, with D possibly being TRBD1 (6 bases). This CDR3 is 13 amino acids long. Germline CDR1 SQVTM, CDR2 ANQGSEA. The V gene lost 1 base and the J gene lost 5 bases, with 12 bases spanning the gap. CDR3 nucleotides: TGCAGCGTTGAAGGGGACATCAGCCACGAGCAGTACTTC. Amino acid sequence: CSVEGDISHEQYF.

This chain joins TRBV10-3 and TRBJ2-7; 8 bases agree with TRBD1. The CDR3 loop spans 14 amino acids. The germline V gene has CDR1 ENHRY and CDR2 SYGVKD. J gave up 6 bases and V 5 bases, and 9 bases lay outside the gene matches. The CDR3 DNA reads TGTGCCATCAGTCCAACGCCAGGGGGCATCGAGCAGTACTTC. This translates into CAISPTPGGIEQYF.

This clone was detected once. The V gene is TRBV9, the J gene TRBJ1-2; 10 nucleotides align to TRBD1. The V and J ends lost 1 base and 6 bases, in that order; junction bases with no gene match: 6. From germline, CDR1 is SGDLS and CDR2 YYNGEE. This CDR3 is 15 amino acids long. The CDR3, as DNA: TGTGCCAGCAGCGTAATTACCGGGACAGGGGATGGCTACACCTTC. It yields the protein CASSVITGTGDGYTF.

V usage is TRBV11-2 and J usage is TRBJ2-7; 8 nucleotides match TRBD1. CDR1 and CDR2 from the germline V gene are SGHAT and FQNNGV. The length of the CDR3 is 15 residues. Losses at the gene ends were 1 base for V and 2 bases for J; bases not matched to a gene: 4. The CDR3 DNA sequence: TGTGCCAGCAGCTTAGTTGGGACAGGACCCTACGAGCAGTACTTC. Protein product: CASSLVGTGPYEQYF. Full variable domain (outside the CDR3, taken from reference TRBV11-2 and TRBJ2-7): EAGVAQSPRYKIIEKRQSVAFWCNPISGHATLYWYQQILGQGPKLLIQFQNNGVVDDSQLPKDRFSAERLKGVDSTLKIQPAKLEDSAVYLCASSLVGTGPYEQYFGPGTRLTVT.

The V gene is TRBV9, the J gene TRBJ2-7; D call uncertain. Germline CDR1 and CDR2: SGDLS and YYNGEE. V lost 0 bases and J lost 7, with 8 bases in between. The CDR3 loop spans 12 amino acids. The CDR3 region is CASSVVPGEQYF. The DNA of the CDR3 is TGTGCCAGCAGCGTAGTCCCCGGTGAGCAGTACTTC.

The CDR3 protein is CASSHLLYLEGQGHEQFF. The CDR3 nucleotides are TGCGCCAGCAGCCATCTCCTCTACCTAGAAGGACAGGGACATGAGCAGTTCTTC. This sequence joins TRBV4-1 and TRBJ2-1, with 8 bases lining up with TRBD1. The trim removed 3 bases at V and 8 bases at J, leaving 18 bases unmatched. Germline V lookup: CDR1 MGHRA, CDR2 YSYEKL. The CDR3 loop spans 18 amino acids.

This clone was observed a single time. V usage is TRBV7-6 and J usage is TRBJ1-3; 7 bases line up with TRBD1. V was pared by 2 bases and J by 7 bases, with 5 bases of the junction left unmatched. The CDR3 loop spans 14 amino acids. Germline V gives CDR1 SGHVS, CDR2 FNYEAQ. Here the CDR3 DNA reads TGTGCCAGCAGCTTACAAGACAGGGCGAACACCATATATTTT. Translated: CASSLQDRANTIYF.

V and J are TRBV2 and TRBJ1-4; TRBD1 might be the D (5 bases). The CDR3 loop spans 15 amino acids. V lost 4 bases and J lost 2, with 11 bases in between. From germline, CDR1 is SNHLY and CDR2 FYNNEI. The DNA for the CDR3 is TGTGCCAGCAGTGTCGGTCAGGGCACTAATGAAAAACTGTTTTTT. Translation: CASSVGQGTNEKLFF.

The CDR3 DNA follows: TGCGCCAGCAGCGATACAGGGAGCTCCTACAATGAGCAGTTCTTC. Translated, it gives CASSDTGSSYNEQFF. The chain links TRBV10-2 to TRBJ2-1, with a weak D call TRBD1 (6 bases). V was pared by 6 bases and J by 0 bases, with 12 bases between. The CDR3 contains 15 residues. Looked up from germline, CDR1 is WSHSY and CDR2 is SAAADI.

The chain has TRBV20-1 and TRBJ2-5, with D possibly matching TRBD2 (5 bases). CDR1 and CDR2 (germline): DFQATT, SNEGSKA (reference sequence). V was clipped by 1 base and J by 5 bases, with 5 bases between them. This CDR3 is 11 amino acids long. This CDR3 is CSARAGETQYF. DNA of the CDR3: TGCAGTGCTAGAGCGGGGGAGACCCAGTACTTC.

V is TRBV6-7 and J is TRBJ1-5, with TRBD1 identical over 7 bases. TRBV6-7 is identified as an open reading frame with a role that is uncertain. Trimming removed 6 bases from V and 7 bases from J; junction bases left unmatched: 15. The CDR3 runs 16 residues. The CDR3 DNA follows: TGTGCCAGCAGCCCCGCCCGACAGGGACGGAGACAGCCCCAGCATTTT. Its protein is CASSPARQGRRQPQHF.

The count of this clone is one. The J gene is TRBJ1-2, the V gene TRBV29-1, with TRBD1 matching 7 bases. J lost 4 bases, V lost 3 bases, and 2 bases had no gene match. CDR1 is SQVTM, CDR2 ANQGSEA, per germline. The CDR3 runs to 12 residues. For the CDR3, the DNA is TGCAGCGTTGACAGGGGGGTCTATGGCTACACCTTC. As protein: CSVDRGVYGYTF.

CDR3 sequence: CASTGSGGAYEQYF. The CDR3 DNA reads TGTGCCAGCACCGGTTCAGGGGGCGCCTACGAGCAGTACTTC. This chain links TRBV7-9 with TRBJ2-7; TRBD1 agrees at 8 bases. The CDR3 totals 14 residues. In germline, CDR1 is SEHNR, CDR2 FQNEAQ (reference sequence). The ends lost 7 bases at V and 2 bases at J; junction bases unmatched: 7.

In this sample, this clone turned up a few times. A read error may account for a junction end that differs from germline. This sequence joins TRBV7-8 and TRBJ1-6; 8 nucleotides align to TRBD1. This CDR3 region has 15 residues. Germline V gene lookup returns CDR1 SGHVS and CDR2 FQNEAQ. DNA for the CDR3: TGTGCCAGCAGATTAGACAGGGGCTATAATTCACCCCTCCACTTT. It specifies CASRLDRGYNSPLHF.

The count of this clone is one. The rearrangement joins TRBV30 to TRBJ2-3; 10 bases fit TRBD2. Germline trimming cut 5 bases from V and 2 bases from J; bases unmatched to any gene: 4. Germline loops: CDR1 GTSNPN, CDR2 SVGIG (reference sequence). This CDR3 contains 14 residues. The CDR3 region is CAWRSGGPTDTQYF. The CDR3 region has the DNA TGTGCCTGGCGTAGCGGGGGGCCCACAGATACGCAGTATTTT.

The V call is TRBV9, the J call TRBJ2-3; D remains ambiguous. With 1 base removed from V and 0 bases from J, the gap between germline ends came to 6 bases. The CDR3 covers 14 residues. CDR1 is SGDLS and CDR2 is YYNGEE in the germline V gene. The CDR3 reads CASSVSRSTDTQYF. In nucleotides, the CDR3 is TGTGCCAGCAGCGTATCCAGAAGCACAGATACGCAGTATTTT. Using reference TRBV9 and TRBJ2-3 for the parts outside the CDR3, the full variable domain is DSGVTQTPKHLITATGQRVTLRCSPRSGDLSVYWYQQSLDQGLQFLIQYYNGEERAKGNILERFSAQQFPDLHSELNLSSLELGDSALYFCASSVSRSTDTQYFGPGTRLTVL.

The chain combines TRBV1 with TRBJ2-2; the D call of TRBD2 is as the table states it, not checked on the DNA. TRBV1 is described as a pseudogene. CDR3 length equals 18 residues. This CDR3 is CTSSQDGTSAPNTGELFF. The CDR3 DNA reads TGCACCAGCAGCCAAGATGGGACTAGCGCTCCGAACACCGGGGAGCTGTTTTTT.

V is TRBV7-9 and J is TRBJ1-5; 8 bases line up with TRBD1. The CDR3 is made up of 14 amino acids. CDR1 is SEHNR and CDR2 is FQNEAQ in the germline V gene (reference sequence). Unmatched junction bases numbered 6, after V lost 5 bases and J lost 6 bases. The CDR3 DNA is TGTGCCAGCAGCGATTCAGGGGGCGGTCAGCCCCAGCATTTT. It yields the protein CASSDSGGGQPQHF. Full variable domain (missing parts from reference TRBV7-9 and TRBJ1-5): DTGVSQNPRHKITKRGQNVTFRCDPISEHNRLYWYRQTLGQGPEFLTYFQNEAQLEKSRLLSDRFSAERPKGSFSTLEIQRTEQGDSAMYLCASSDSGGGQPQHFGDGTRLSIL.

This clone was recorded once. This chain connects TRBV7-9 to TRBJ2-5, with a tentative D call TRBD1 (6 bases). CDR1 SEHNR and CDR2 FQNEAQ come from the germline V gene (reference sequence). With 7 bases removed from V and 5 bases from J, the gap between germline ends came to 11 bases. The CDR3 consists of 12 residues. The CDR3 is CASTHQGETQYF. The CDR3 DNA is TGTGCCAGCACCCACCAGGGGGAGACCCAGTACTTC.

The V and J genes are TRBV28 and TRBJ2-7; TRBD1 is a possible D gene (7 bases). This CDR3 has 15 amino acids. V was clipped by 6 bases and J by 5 bases, with 20 bases between them. The germline gives CDR1 MDHEN, CDR2 SYDVKM. The CDR3 nucleotides are TGTGCCAGCAGGGAAATCCAGGGGGGTCGGGACGAGCAGTACTTC. This gives the protein CASREIQGGRDEQYF.

In nucleotides, the CDR3 is TGTGCCAGCAGGACTAGCGGGGGGTCTCAAGAGACCCAGTACTTC. Protein: CASRTSGGSQETQYF. The chain joins TRBV6-5 to TRBJ2-5; 13 bases map to TRBD2. The CDR3 is made up of 15 amino acids. J gave up 2 bases and V 6 bases, and 3 bases lay outside the gene matches. The germline V gene has CDR1 MNHEY and CDR2 SVGAGI.

The chain uses TRBV5-4 and TRBJ1-2; possibly TRBD1 for D (6 bases). Germline V gives CDR1 SGHNT, CDR2 YYREEE (reference sequence). CDR3 size: 15 residues. Deletions cut 0 bases from V and 0 bases from J, with 9 bases between. The CDR3 DNA follows: TGTGCCAGCAGCTTGGACAGGACAGCTAACTATGGCTACACCTTC. Its protein product is CASSLDRTANYGYTF.

The chain recombines TRBV5-1 with TRBJ2-1; D is undetermined. The CDR3 runs 14 residues. Germline V lookup: CDR1 SGHRS, CDR2 YFSETQ. V gave up 0 bases and J gave up 4 bases, with 8 bases separating them. This chain's CDR3 is CASSLAWPYNEQFF. The CDR3 coding sequence is TGCGCCAGCAGCTTGGCCTGGCCTTACAATGAGCAGTTCTTC. Full variable domain (rest looked up from reference TRBV5-1 and TRBJ2-1): KAGVTQTPRYLIKTRGQQVTLSCSPISGHRSVSWYQQTPGQGLQFLFEYFSETQRNKGNFPGRFSGRQFSNSRSEMNVSTLELGDSALYLCASSLAWPYNEQFFGPGTRLTVL.

The J gene is TRBJ2-1, the V gene TRBV6-1; 8 nucleotides agree with TRBD1. V lost 10 bases, J lost 8 bases, and 16 bases stayed unmatched. There are 15 residues in the CDR3. CDR1 and CDR2 (germline): MNHNS, SASEGT. The chain's CDR3 is CATCRTSDRVHEQFF. CDR3 coding DNA: TGTGCCACCTGCCGAACTTCGGACAGGGTACATGAGCAGTTCTTC.

This clone was observed once. J is TRBJ1-5 and V is TRBV6-5, with 8 bases that match TRBD1. This CDR3 is built from 13 residues. Germline CDR1 and CDR2: MNHEY and SVGAGI. Trimming cost V 7 bases and J 6 bases; bases outside gene matches: 5. The CDR3, as DNA: TGTGCCAGCACCCCAGGGGGCGGTCAGCCCCAGCATTTT. This encodes CASTPGGGQPQHF.

V is TRBV6-5 and J is TRBJ2-7; 7 bases match TRBD1. Germline V CDR1 and CDR2: MNHEY, SVGAGI. The CDR3 runs 14 residues. V was pared by 2 bases and J by 5 bases, with 6 bases of the junction left unmatched. The CDR3: CASSYTRGSDEQYF. In DNA form, the CDR3 reads TGTGCCAGCAGTTACACCAGGGGGAGCGACGAGCAGTACTTC.

The J gene is TRBJ2-3, the V gene TRBV4-1, with D uncertain. The CDR3 has 12 amino acids. V lost 1 base to trimming and J lost 6 bases, with 5 bases between them. CDR1 MGHRA and CDR2 YSYEKL come from the germline V gene. The CDR3 DNA follows: TGCGCCAGCAGCCAAGTGCAGGATACGCAGTATTTT. It encodes CASSQVQDTQYF.